Sequencing of this T cell receptor (beta chain) was carried out in a study of blood T cell repertoires in COVID-19. Germline assignment: CDR1 SNHLY and CDR2 FYNNEI. The CDR3 contains 18 residues. V was clipped by 5 bases and J by 7 bases; unmatched bases: 14. Generated by immunoSEQ multiplex PCR, the TCRdb table keeps only in-frame clones and is missing some. The sample has about 250,000 clones, about four fifths seen once. The TCR was taken from a man older than 75 with acute or convalescent COVID-19. The V and J genes are TRBV2 and TRBJ1-6; 10 bases agree with TRBD1. The sample was peripheral blood. The CDR3 DNA reads TGTGCCAGCAGTCCCCTCCCGGGACAGGGGTACGGGAATTCACCCCTCCACTTT. Protein: CASSPLPGQGYGNSPLHF.